This T cell receptor (beta chain) was captured in a study of blood T cell repertoires in COVID-19. Across the study: From the United States, Italy and Spain came samples of acute and convalescent COVID-19.

In the authors' workflow: Amplification of reference gene primers was used by the study to estimate nucleated cell counts. The assay was immunoSEQ multiplex PCR, and TCRdb's table has in-frame clones only and misses some. For V, J and clone size, that table is used; D and trimming come from the DNA. The data hold some 150,000 clones, with less than 85% observed a single time. The CDR3 spans 17 residues. The germline gives CDR1 SGHDN, CDR2 FVKESK. The V end was cut by 0 bases, the J end by 3 bases, with 15 bases between. Recruits, aged roughly 18 to 90 years, lived in about two dozen US areas. The chain couples TRBV14 to TRBJ2-1; tentative D call: TRBD2 (6 bases). The sample was PBMCs or T cells enriched from blood (not recorded which). The sequence derives from a woman aged 45-59 years who had recovered from COVID-19. CDR3 protein: CASSQDLGLSVYNEQFF. For the CDR3, the DNA is TGTGCCAGCAGCCAAGACCTAGGACTAAGCGTCTACAATGAGCAGTTCTTC.